This T cell receptor beta chain was profiled in a study of cytomegalovirus exposure and HLA in healthy donors. Primers included in the PCR were 60 Vbeta and 13 Jbeta primers. Some clones are missing from TCRdb's copy, which holds only in-frame ones; the method was immunoSEQ multiplex PCR. This table has about 150,000 clones, 75% to 85% appearing once. Germline V gene sequence: CDR1 SGHVS, CDR2 FNYEAQ. Trimming left V 5 bases short and J 10 bases short, with 9 bases between. The CDR3 covers 11 residues. The origin of this receptor is a human donor in good health. The chain uses TRBV7-6 and TRBJ2-1; D is perhaps TRBD2 (6 bases). Sequences were obtained from PBMCs. The CDR3 DNA sequence: TGTGCCAGCAGCCAGGCGGGAGAGCAGTTCTTC. Protein product: CASSQAGEQFF.